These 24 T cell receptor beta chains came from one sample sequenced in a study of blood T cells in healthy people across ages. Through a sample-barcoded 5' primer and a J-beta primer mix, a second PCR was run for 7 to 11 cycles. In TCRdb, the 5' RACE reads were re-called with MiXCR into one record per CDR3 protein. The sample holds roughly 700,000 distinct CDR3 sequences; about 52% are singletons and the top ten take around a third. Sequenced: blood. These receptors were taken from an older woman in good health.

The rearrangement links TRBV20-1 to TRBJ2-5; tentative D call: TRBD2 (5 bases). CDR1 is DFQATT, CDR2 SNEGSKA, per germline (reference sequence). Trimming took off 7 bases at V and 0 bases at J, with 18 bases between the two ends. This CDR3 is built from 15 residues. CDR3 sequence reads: CSVSYLGGYQETQYF. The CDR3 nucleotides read TGCAGTGTTAGTTACCTTGGAGGCTACCAAGAGACCCAGTACTTC.

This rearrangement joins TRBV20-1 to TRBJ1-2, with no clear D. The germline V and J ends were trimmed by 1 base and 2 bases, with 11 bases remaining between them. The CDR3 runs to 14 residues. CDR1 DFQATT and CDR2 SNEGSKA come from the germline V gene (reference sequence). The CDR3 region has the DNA TGCAGTGCTAGAGTTCCGCAGCGAAACTATGGCTACACCTTC. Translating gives CSARVPQRNYGYTF.

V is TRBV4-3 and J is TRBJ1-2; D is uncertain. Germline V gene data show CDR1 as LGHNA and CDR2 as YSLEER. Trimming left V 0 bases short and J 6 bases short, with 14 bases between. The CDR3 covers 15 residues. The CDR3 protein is CASSQEGQSPDGYTF. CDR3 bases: TGCGCCAGCAGCCAAGAAGGTCAGTCCCCGGATGGCTACACCTTC.

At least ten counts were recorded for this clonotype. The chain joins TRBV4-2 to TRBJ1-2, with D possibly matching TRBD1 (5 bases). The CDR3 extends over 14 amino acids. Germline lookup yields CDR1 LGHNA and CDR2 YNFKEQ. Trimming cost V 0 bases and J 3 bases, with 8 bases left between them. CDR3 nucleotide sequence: TGTGCCAGCAGCCAAGATCCGGGGGACTATGGCTACACCTTC. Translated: CASSQDPGDYGYTF.

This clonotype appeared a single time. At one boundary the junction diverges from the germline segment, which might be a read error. Here the CDR3 reads CASGQQQATNYGYTF. The CDR3 DNA is TGTGCCAGCGGCCAACAACAGGCTACTAACTATGGCTACACCTTC. The J gene is TRBJ1-2, the V gene TRBV14; possibly TRBD1 for D (5 bases). Germline loops: CDR1 SGHDN, CDR2 FVKESK. CDR3 length equals 15 residues.

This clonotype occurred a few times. The CDR3: CASSVAGQPGLAAYEQYF. The CDR3 nucleotides are TGTGCCAGCAGCGTAGCAGGACAACCGGGACTAGCGGCTTACGAGCAGTACTTC. This rearrangement joins TRBV9 to TRBJ2-7; 11 bases agree with TRBD2. CDR1 is SGDLS and CDR2 is YYNGEE in the germline V gene. The ends lost 0 bases at V and 4 bases at J; junction bases unmatched: 12. This CDR3 contains 18 residues. The full variable domain, in which reference TRBV9 and TRBJ2-7 provide the parts outside the CDR3, is DSGVTQTPKHLITATGQRVTLRCSPRSGDLSVYWYQQSLDQGLQFLIQYYNGEERAKGNILERFSAQQFPDLHSELNLSSLELGDSALYFCASSVAGQPGLAAYEQYFGPGTRLTVT.

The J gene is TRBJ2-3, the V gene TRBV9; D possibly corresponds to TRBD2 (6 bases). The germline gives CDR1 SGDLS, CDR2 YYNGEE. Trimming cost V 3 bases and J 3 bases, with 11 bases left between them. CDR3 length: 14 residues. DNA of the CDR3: TGTGCCAGCAGCGACCTGAGCGGGACAGATACGCAGTATTTT. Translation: CASSDLSGTDTQYF. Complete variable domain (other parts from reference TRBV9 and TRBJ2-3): DSGVTQTPKHLITATGQRVTLRCSPRSGDLSVYWYQQSLDQGLQFLIQYYNGEERAKGNILERFSAQQFPDLHSELNLSSLELGDSALYFCASSDLSGTDTQYFGPGTRLTVL.

This chain's CDR3 is CASSTLSSYEQYF. The CDR3 DNA follows: TGCGCCAGCAGCACTCTGTCGAGTTACGAGCAGTACTTC. The chain has TRBV5-1 and TRBJ2-7; no clear D gene. CDR1 and CDR2 (germline): SGHRS, YFSETQ. The CDR3 spans 13 residues. Trimming cost V 4 bases and J 4 bases, with 12 bases left between them.

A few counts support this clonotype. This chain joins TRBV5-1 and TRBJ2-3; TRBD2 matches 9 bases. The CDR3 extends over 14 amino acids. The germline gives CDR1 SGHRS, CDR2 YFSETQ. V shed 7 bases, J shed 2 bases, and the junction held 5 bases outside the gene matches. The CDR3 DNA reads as TGCGCCAGCGACGTAGCGGGAGCCACAGATACGCAGTATTTT. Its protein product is CASDVAGATDTQYF.

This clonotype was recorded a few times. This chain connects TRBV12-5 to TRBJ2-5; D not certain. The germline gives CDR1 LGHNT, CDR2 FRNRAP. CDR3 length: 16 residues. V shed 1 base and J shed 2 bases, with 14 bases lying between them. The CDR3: CASGLGLLGPQETQYF. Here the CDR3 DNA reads TGTGCTAGTGGTTTGGGCCTCCTAGGGCCTCAAGAGACCCAGTACTTC. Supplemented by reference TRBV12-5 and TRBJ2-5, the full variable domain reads DARVTQTPRHKVTEMGQEVTMRCQPILGHNTVFWYRQTMMQGLELLAYFRNRAPLDDSGMPKDRFSAEMPDATLATLKIQPSEPRDSAVYFCASGLGLLGPQETQYFGPGTRLLVL.

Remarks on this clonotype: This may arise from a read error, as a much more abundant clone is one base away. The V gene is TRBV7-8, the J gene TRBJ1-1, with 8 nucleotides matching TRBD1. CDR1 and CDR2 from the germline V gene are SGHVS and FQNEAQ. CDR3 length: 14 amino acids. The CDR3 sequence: CASSFRTGLTDAFF. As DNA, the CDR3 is TGTGCCAGCAGCTTTAGGACAGGGTTGACTGATGCTTTCTTT.

The CDR3 DNA follows: TGTGCCAGCAGTTTAACAGTAACCGGCTACACCTTC. Its translation is CASSLTVTGYTF. This chain connects TRBV28 to TRBJ1-2; no definite D call. Germline-derived CDR1 and CDR2 are MDHEN and SYDVKM. V shed 2 bases and J shed 8 bases, with 9 bases lying between them. The CDR3 covers 12 residues.

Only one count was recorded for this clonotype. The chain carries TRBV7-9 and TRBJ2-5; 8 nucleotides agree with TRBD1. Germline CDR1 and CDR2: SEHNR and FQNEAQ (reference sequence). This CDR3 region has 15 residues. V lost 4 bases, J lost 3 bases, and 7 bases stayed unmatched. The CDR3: CASSSWDRRKETQYF. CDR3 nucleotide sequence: TGTGCCAGCAGCTCCTGGGACAGGCGTAAAGAGACCCAGTACTTC.

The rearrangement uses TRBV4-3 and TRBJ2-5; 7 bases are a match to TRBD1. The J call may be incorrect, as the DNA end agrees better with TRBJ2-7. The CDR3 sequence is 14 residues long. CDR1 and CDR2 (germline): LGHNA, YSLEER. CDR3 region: CASSQGTGESEQYF. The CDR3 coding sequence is TGCGCCAGCAGCCAAGGAACAGGGGAGAGCGAGCAGTACTTC.

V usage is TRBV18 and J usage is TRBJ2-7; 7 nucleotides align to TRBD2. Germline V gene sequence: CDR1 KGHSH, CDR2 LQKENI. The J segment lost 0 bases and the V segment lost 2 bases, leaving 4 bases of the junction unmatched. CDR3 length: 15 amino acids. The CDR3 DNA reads TGTGCCAGCTCACCAAGGCGGGAGAGCTCCTACGAGCAGTACTTC. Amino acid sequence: CASSPRRESSYEQYF.

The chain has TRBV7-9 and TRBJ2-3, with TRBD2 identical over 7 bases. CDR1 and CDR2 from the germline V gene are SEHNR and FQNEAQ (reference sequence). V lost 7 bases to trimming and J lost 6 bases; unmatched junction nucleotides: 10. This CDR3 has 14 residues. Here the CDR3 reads CASNLGGRADTQYF. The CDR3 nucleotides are TGTGCCAGCAACTTGGGAGGGAGAGCGGATACGCAGTATTTT.

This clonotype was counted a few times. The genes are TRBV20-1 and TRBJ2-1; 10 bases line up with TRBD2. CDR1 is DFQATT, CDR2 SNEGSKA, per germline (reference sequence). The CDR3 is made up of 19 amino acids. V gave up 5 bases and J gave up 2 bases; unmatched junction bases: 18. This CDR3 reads CSAARKGLAGVLAYNEQFF. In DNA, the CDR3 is TGCAGTGCTGCCCGTAAGGGGCTAGCGGGAGTTCTTGCCTACAATGAGCAGTTCTTC.

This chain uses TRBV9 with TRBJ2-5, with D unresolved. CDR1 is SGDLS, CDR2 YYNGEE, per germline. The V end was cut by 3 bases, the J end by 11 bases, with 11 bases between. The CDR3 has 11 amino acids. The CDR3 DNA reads TGTGCCAGCAGCGGCCTAGGAGAGCAGTACTTC. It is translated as CASSGLGEQYF. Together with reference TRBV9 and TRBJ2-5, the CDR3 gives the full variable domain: DSGVTQTPKHLITATGQRVTLRCSPRSGDLSVYWYQQSLDQGLQFLIQYYNGEERAKGNILERFSAQQFPDLHSELNLSSLELGDSALYFCASSGLGEQYFGPGTRLLVL.

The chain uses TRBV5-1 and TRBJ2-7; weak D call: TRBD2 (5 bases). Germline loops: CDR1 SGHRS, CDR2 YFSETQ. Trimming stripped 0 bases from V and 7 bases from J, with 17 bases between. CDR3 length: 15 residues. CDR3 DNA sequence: TGCGCCAGCAGCTTGGTTAGCGCCACCTACAATGAGCAGTACTTC. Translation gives CASSLVSATYNEQYF.

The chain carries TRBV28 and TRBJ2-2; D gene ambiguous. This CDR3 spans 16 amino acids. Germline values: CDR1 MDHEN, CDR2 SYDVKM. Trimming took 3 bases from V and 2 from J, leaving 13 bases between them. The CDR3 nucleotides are TGTGCCAGCAGTTTTGGTGGAGCCCAAAACACCGGGGAGCTGTTTTTT. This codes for CASSFGGAQNTGELFF.

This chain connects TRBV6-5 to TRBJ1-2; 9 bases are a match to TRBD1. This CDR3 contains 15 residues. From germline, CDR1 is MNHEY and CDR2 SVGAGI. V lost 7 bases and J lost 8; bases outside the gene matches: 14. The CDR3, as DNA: TGTGCCAGCAAGATGGACAGGGGTCGTCTCGAAGGCTACACCTTC. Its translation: CASKMDRGRLEGYTF.

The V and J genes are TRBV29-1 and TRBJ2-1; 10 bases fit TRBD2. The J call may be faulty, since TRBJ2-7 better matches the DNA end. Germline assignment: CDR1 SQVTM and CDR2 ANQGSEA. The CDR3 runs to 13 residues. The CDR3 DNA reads TGCAGCGCGTCCAGCGGGAGGGCAGCTGAGCAGTACTTC. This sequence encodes CSASSGRAAEQYF.

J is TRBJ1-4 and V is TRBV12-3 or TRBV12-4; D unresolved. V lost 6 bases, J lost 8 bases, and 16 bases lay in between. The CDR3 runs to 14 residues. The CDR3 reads CASSRPGRGEKLFF. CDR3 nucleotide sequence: TGTGCCAGCAGCAGACCTGGACGTGGCGAAAAACTGTTTTTT.

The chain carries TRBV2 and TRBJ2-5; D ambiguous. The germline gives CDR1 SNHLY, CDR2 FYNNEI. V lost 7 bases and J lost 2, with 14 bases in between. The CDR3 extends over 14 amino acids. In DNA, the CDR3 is TGTGCCAGCAACATAGTCTCCTGGCAAGAGACCCAGTACTTC. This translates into CASNIVSWQETQYF. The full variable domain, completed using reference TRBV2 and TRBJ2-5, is EPEVTQTPSHQVTQMGQEVILRCVPISNHLYFYWYRQILGQKVEFLVSFYNNEISEKSEIFDDQFSVERPDGSNFTLKIRSTKLEDSAMYFCASNIVSWQETQYFGPGTRLLVL.